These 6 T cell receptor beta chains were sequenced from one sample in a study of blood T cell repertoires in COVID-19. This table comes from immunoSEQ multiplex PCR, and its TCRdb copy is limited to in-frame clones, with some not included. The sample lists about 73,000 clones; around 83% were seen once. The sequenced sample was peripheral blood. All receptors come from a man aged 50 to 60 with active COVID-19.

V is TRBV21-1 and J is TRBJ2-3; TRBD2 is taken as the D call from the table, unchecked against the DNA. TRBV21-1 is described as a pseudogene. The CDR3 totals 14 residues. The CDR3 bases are TGTGCCAGCCCCCCCCTTCCTAGCACAGATACGCAGTATTTT. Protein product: CASPPLPSTDTQYF.

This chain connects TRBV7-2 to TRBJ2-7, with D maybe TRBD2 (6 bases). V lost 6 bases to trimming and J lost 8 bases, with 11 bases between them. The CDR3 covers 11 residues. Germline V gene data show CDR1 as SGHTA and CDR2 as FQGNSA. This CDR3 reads CASSPGGKQYF. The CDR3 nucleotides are TGTGCCAGCAGTCCCGGGGGAAAGCAGTACTTC.

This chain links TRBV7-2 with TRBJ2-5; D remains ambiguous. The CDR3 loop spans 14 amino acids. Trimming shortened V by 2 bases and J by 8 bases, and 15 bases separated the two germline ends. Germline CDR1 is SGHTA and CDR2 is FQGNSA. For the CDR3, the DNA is TGTGCCAGCAGCTTAACGGGTTCTAGTGGTACCCAGTACTTC. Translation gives CASSLTGSSGTQYF.

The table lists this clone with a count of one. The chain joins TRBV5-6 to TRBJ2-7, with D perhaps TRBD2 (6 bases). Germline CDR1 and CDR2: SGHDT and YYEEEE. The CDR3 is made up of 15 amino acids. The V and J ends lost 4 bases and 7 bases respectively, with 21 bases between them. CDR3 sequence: CASSLRGNPRGEQYF. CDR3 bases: TGTGCCAGCAGCCTCCGGGGGAACCCCCGCGGGGAGCAGTACTTC.

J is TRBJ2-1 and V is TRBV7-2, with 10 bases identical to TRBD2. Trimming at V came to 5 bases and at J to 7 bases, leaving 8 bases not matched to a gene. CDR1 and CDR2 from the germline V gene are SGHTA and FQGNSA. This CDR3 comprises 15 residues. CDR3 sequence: CASSTPGTSVNEQFF. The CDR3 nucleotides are TGTGCCAGCAGCACCCCCGGGACTAGCGTAAATGAGCAGTTCTTC.

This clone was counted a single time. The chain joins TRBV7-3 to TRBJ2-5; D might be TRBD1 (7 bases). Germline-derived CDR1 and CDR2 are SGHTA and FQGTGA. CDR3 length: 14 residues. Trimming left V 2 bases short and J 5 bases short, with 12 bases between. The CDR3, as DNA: TGTGCCAGCAGCTTAGGACAGGCGGGGGAGACCCAGTACTTC. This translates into CASSLGQAGETQYF.